The 26 T cell receptor beta chains in this list originate from one sample, sequenced in a study of blood T cell repertoires in COVID-19. The repertoire was sequenced with immunoSEQ multiplex PCR; TCRdb's copy has only in-frame clones and lacks some. This table holds approximately 99,000 clones, 84% found once. The sample comprised peripheral blood. The receptors stem from a man aged 65 to 85 with active or convalescent COVID-19.

The chain employs TRBV6-5 and TRBJ2-5; 8 nucleotides agree with TRBD1. The CDR3 totals 14 residues. Looked up from germline, CDR1 is MNHEY and CDR2 is SVGAGI. V gave up 5 bases and J gave up 5 bases; unmatched junction bases: 7. The CDR3 DNA sequence: TGTGCCAGCAGTAACAGACAGGGGTTGGAGACCCAGTACTTC. It yields the protein CASSNRQGLETQYF.

In DNA, the CDR3 is TGCGCCAGCAGCCCCTATCCACGGCTAGCGGGGGAACAGACCCAGTACTTC. Translating it yields CASSPYPRLAGEQTQYF. J is TRBJ2-5 and V is TRBV4-1, with 10 positions matching TRBD2. CDR3 length equals 17 residues. V gave up 4 bases and J gave up 6 bases; unmatched junction bases: 14. From germline, CDR1 is MGHRA and CDR2 YSYEKL.

The chain recombines TRBV5-1 with TRBJ2-1; weak D call: TRBD2 (6 bases). CDR1 is SGHRS and CDR2 is YFSETQ in the germline V gene. This CDR3 is 15 amino acids long. Trimming took 0 bases from V and 7 from J, leaving 14 bases between them. The CDR3 DNA follows: TGCGCCAGCAGCTTGGGCAGCGGGTCTATGAATGAGCAGTTCTTC. As protein: CASSLGSGSMNEQFF.

J is TRBJ2-1 and V is TRBV11-2; 13 bases map to TRBD2. The germline gives CDR1 SGHAT, CDR2 FQNNGV. The CDR3 extends over 16 amino acids. J lost 5 bases, V lost 5 bases, and 6 bases had no gene match. The CDR3 DNA is TGTGCCAGCAGCCAACTGGGACTAGCGGGGAACAATGAGCAGTTCTTC. Its protein is CASSQLGLAGNNEQFF.

This chain links TRBV7-3 with TRBJ2-3; D call uncertain. The CDR3 covers 14 residues. The germline V gene encodes CDR1 SGHTA and CDR2 FQGTGA. V lost 3 bases, J lost 4 bases, and 11 bases lay in between. CDR3 region: CASSFGGVADTQYF. For the CDR3, the DNA is TGTGCCAGCAGCTTCGGCGGAGTCGCAGATACGCAGTATTTT.

A few counts support this clone. V and J are TRBV28 and TRBJ1-4; 9 bases are shared with TRBD1. Per the germline V gene, CDR1 is MDHEN and CDR2 is SYDVKM. CDR3 length: 16 residues. The ends lost 6 bases at V and 8 bases at J; junction bases unmatched: 13. This CDR3 reads CASSLIGTGSSEKLFF. The CDR3 coding sequence is TGTGCCAGCAGCCTCATTGGGACAGGGAGTAGCGAAAAACTGTTTTTT.

The chain has TRBV9 and TRBJ2-3; tentative D call: TRBD2 (6 bases). Germline loops: CDR1 SGDLS, CDR2 YYNGEE. The length of the CDR3 is 19 residues. The V end was cut by 4 bases, the J end by 2 bases, with 26 bases between. This CDR3 is CASSTPGGTFPSITDTQYF. The CDR3 nucleotides are TGTGCCAGCAGCACCCCCGGGGGAACTTTCCCTTCCATCACAGATACGCAGTATTTT.

The chain recombines TRBV5-4 with TRBJ1-6; the match to TRBD1 covers 8 bases. CDR3 size: 16 residues. V lost 0 bases to trimming and J lost 10 bases; unmatched junction nucleotides: 9. Germline V CDR1 and CDR2: SGHNT, YYREEE (reference sequence). CDR3 sequence reads: CASSLGPTGAGSPLHF. The CDR3 DNA follows: TGTGCCAGCAGCTTGGGACCGACAGGGGCAGGCTCACCCCTCCACTTT.

The gene calls are TRBV5-1 and TRBJ2-3; D perhaps matches TRBD1 (6 bases). V lost 3 bases and J 2 bases, leaving 16 bases between the germline ends. From germline, CDR1 is SGHRS and CDR2 YFSETQ. This CDR3 has 16 residues. The CDR3 loop reads CASSSHTGNPTDTQYF. The DNA of the CDR3 is TGCGCCAGCAGCTCTCACACAGGGAACCCCACAGATACGCAGTATTTT.

The rearrangement joins TRBV5-1 to TRBJ1-1, with TRBD1 identical over 11 bases. The J segment lost 6 bases and the V segment lost 5 bases, leaving 6 bases of the junction unmatched. The CDR3 is made up of 14 amino acids. Germline V gene lookup returns CDR1 SGHRS and CDR2 YFSETQ. The DNA of the CDR3 is TGCGCCAGCAGGACCGGGACAGGGGGTCCTGAAGCTTTCTTT. Amino acids: CASRTGTGGPEAFF.

V and J are TRBV6-6 and TRBJ2-7; TRBD2 matches at 7 bases. Germline CDR1 is MNHNY and CDR2 is SVGAGI (reference sequence). CDR3 length: 14 amino acids. Trimming cost V 2 bases and J 7 bases; bases outside gene matches: 8. The chain's CDR3 is CASSYGGLGEEQYF. The CDR3 DNA is TGTGCCAGCAGTTACGGAGGACTAGGGGAGGAGCAGTACTTC.

V and J are TRBV7-2 and TRBJ1-1; the match to TRBD1 covers 11 bases. The V gene's germline CDR1 is SGHTA and CDR2 FQGNSA. The junction had 10 bases not matched to a gene; V was cut back by 5 bases and J by 5 bases. This CDR3 has 16 amino acids. This CDR3 is CASSPRGGTGGTEAFF. The CDR3 DNA reads TGTGCCAGCAGCCCCCGGGGGGGGACAGGGGGAACTGAAGCTTTCTTT.

The chain carries TRBV18 and TRBJ2-3, with D hard to call. CDR1 KGHSH and CDR2 LQKENI come from the germline V gene. CDR3 length equals 13 residues. V gave up 0 bases and J gave up 6 bases, with 7 bases separating them. This chain's CDR3 is CASSPPLRDTQYF. CDR3 DNA sequence: TGTGCCAGCTCACCACCGTTGAGGGATACGCAGTATTTT.

The chain has TRBV30 and TRBJ2-1; D might be TRBD1 (6 bases). Germline lookup yields CDR1 GTSNPN and CDR2 SVGIG (reference sequence). CDR3 size: 15 residues. Trimming stripped 5 bases from V and 6 bases from J, with 20 bases between. CDR3 nucleotide sequence: TGTGCCTGGGCCTCCGGAGGCAGGGGCGTCAATGAGCAGTTCTTC. This codes for CAWASGGRGVNEQFF.

This sequence joins TRBV14 and TRBJ1-6; D is possibly TRBD1 (5 bases). Germline loops: CDR1 SGHDN, CDR2 FVKESK. V shed 2 bases and J shed 7 bases, with 12 bases lying between them. The CDR3 totals 15 residues. DNA for the CDR3: TGTGCCAGCAGCCAATTTGGGGGGAAGAATTCACCCCTCCACTTT. Encoded protein: CASSQFGGKNSPLHF.

Points on this clone: The same CDR3 arises from other DNA sequences in this sample as well. This rearrangement joins TRBV6-2 or TRBV6-3 to TRBJ2-7; 8 nucleotides match TRBD1. The V segment lost 5 bases and the J segment 3 bases; nucleotides outside the gene matches: 0. The CDR3 is 12 amino acids. Germline CDR1 MNHEY, CDR2 SVGEGT. CDR3 sequence (DNA): TGTGCCAGCAGTGACAGGGGCTACGAGCAGTACTTC. Translating it yields CASSDRGYEQYF.

The V gene is TRBV6-5, the J gene TRBJ2-1; 8 bases match TRBD1. CDR3 length equals 12 residues. Germline assignment: CDR1 MNHEY and CDR2 SVGAGI. J lost 11 bases, V lost 3 bases, and 3 bases had no gene match. The CDR3 region is CASSYGQGQQFF. The CDR3 region has the DNA TGTGCCAGCAGTTATGGACAGGGTCAGCAGTTCTTC.

CDR3 sequence reads: CASSPGGGNNQPQHF. CDR3 sequence (DNA): TGTGCCAGCAGTCCAGGGGGAGGTAACAATCAGCCCCAGCATTTT. This rearrangement joins TRBV9 to TRBJ1-5, with 7 bases matching TRBD1. With 5 bases clipped from V and 3 bases from J, the junction kept 8 bases outside the gene matches. CDR3 size: 15 residues. CDR1 and CDR2 from the germline V gene are SGDLS and YYNGEE.

The rearrangement links TRBV24-1 to TRBJ1-2; maybe TRBD1 (6 bases). V lost 3 bases and J lost 10, with 17 bases in between. Germline CDR1 and CDR2: KGHDR and SFDVKD. The CDR3 extends over 14 amino acids. The CDR3 region has the DNA TGTGCCACCAGTGATATCTCCGGGACACCTAACTACACCTTC. As protein: CATSDISGTPNYTF.

In nucleotides, the CDR3 is TGTGCCAGCAGCCCGTTAGCGGGGGGATTCTACAATGAGCAGTTCTTC. Translating gives CASSPLAGGFYNEQFF. This chain joins TRBV7-8 and TRBJ2-1, with 10 bases that match TRBD2. This CDR3 comprises 16 residues. The germline V gene encodes CDR1 SGHVS and CDR2 FQNEAQ. Losses at the gene ends were 5 bases for V and 3 bases for J; bases not matched to a gene: 7.

The chain uses TRBV7-2 and TRBJ1-3; D is undetermined. CDR1 and CDR2 from the germline V gene are SGHTA and FQGNSA. The germline V and J ends were trimmed by 1 base and 0 bases, with 10 bases remaining between them. The CDR3 totals 16 residues. The chain's CDR3 is CASSLGSSSSGNTIYF. The CDR3 coding sequence is TGTGCCAGCAGCTTAGGGAGCTCGAGCTCTGGAAACACCATATATTTT.

The rearrangement links TRBV19 to TRBJ1-6; 7 bases map to TRBD1. The CDR3 has 14 amino acids. Germline values: CDR1 LNHDA, CDR2 SQIVND (reference sequence). V shed 8 bases and J 5 bases; nucleotides not matched to a gene: 6. As DNA, the CDR3 is TGTGCCAGTGGATGGCAGGGGGATAATTCACCCCTCCACTTT. Residues: CASGWQGDNSPLHF.

This sequence joins TRBV7-2 and TRBJ2-7; D unresolved. Germline V gene data show CDR1 as SGHTA and CDR2 as FQGNSA. The germline V and J ends were trimmed by 3 bases and 1 base, with 7 bases remaining between them. The CDR3 has 13 amino acids. The CDR3 loop is CASSLSNSYEQYF. The CDR3 nucleotides are TGTGCCAGCAGCTTGTCCAATTCCTACGAGCAGTACTTC.

This chain uses TRBV7-2 with TRBJ1-1; D gene ambiguous. Germline V gene data show CDR1 as SGHTA and CDR2 as FQGNSA. Deletions cut 6 bases from V and 0 bases from J, with 8 bases between. This CDR3 has 13 residues. The DNA for the CDR3 is TGTGCCAGCAGACTTTCACTGAACACTGAAGCTTTCTTT. It yields the protein CASRLSLNTEAFF.

The rearrangement uses TRBV10-3 and TRBJ2-1; tentative D call: TRBD1 (6 bases). Germline V CDR1 and CDR2: ENHRY, SYGVKD. This CDR3 has 15 amino acids. V gave up 2 bases and J gave up 5 bases, with 13 bases separating them. The CDR3 DNA sequence: TGTGCCATCAGTGAGACGCTCCGGGACAACAATGAGCAGTTCTTC. This encodes CAISETLRDNNEQFF.

This clone was seen only once. One end of the junction is discordant with germline, which a read error may explain. The chain links TRBV5-1 to TRBJ1-1; D call uncertain. The germline V gene encodes CDR1 SGHRS and CDR2 YFSETQ. The CDR3 sequence is 17 residues long. CDR3 DNA: TGCACCAGCAGCTTGGTTGCGGGTCCGGCTATTAACACTGAAGCTTTCTTT. Residues: CTSSLVAGPAINTEAFF.